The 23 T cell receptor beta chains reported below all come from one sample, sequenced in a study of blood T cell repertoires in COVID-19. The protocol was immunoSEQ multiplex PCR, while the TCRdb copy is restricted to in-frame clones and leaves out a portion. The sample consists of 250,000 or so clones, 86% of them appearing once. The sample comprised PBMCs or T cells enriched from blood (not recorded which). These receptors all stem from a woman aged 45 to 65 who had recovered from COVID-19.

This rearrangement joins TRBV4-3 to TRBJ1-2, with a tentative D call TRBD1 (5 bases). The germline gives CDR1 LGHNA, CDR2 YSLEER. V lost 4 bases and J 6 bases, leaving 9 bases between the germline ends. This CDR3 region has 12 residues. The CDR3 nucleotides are TGCGCCAGCAGCCCTTCGACAGATGGCTACACCTTC. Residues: CASSPSTDGYTF.

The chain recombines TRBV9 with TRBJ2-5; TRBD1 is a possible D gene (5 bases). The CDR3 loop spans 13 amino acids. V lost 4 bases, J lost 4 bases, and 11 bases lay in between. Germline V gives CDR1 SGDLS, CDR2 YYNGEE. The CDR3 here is CASSLRQGETQYF. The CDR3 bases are TGTGCCAGCAGCCTACGGCAGGGAGAGACCCAGTACTTC.

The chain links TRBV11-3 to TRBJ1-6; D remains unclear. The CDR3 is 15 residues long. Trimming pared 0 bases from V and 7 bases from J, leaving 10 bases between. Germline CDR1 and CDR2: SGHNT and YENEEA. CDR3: CASSLEGRINSPLHF. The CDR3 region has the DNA TGTGCCAGCAGCTTAGAGGGGAGGATAAATTCACCCCTCCACTTT.

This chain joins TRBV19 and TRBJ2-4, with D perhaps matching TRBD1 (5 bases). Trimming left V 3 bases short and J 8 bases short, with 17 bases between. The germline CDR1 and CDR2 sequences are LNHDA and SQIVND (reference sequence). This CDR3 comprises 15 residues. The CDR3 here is CASSMSRVGKYIQYF. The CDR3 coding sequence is TGTGCCAGTAGTATGTCCAGGGTAGGGAAGTACATTCAGTACTTC.

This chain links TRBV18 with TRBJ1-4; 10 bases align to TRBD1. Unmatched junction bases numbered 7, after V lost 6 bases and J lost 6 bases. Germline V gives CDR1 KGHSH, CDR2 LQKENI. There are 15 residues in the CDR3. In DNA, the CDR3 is TGTGCCAGCTCGCCGACCGGGACAGGGGATGAAAAACTGTTTTTT. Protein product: CASSPTGTGDEKLFF.

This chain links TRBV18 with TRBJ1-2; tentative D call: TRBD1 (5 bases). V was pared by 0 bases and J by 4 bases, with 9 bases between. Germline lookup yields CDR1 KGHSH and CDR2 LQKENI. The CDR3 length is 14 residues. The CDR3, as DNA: TGTGCCAGCTCACCACCCCTCGACAGCTATGGCTACACCTTC. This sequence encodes CASSPPLDSYGYTF.

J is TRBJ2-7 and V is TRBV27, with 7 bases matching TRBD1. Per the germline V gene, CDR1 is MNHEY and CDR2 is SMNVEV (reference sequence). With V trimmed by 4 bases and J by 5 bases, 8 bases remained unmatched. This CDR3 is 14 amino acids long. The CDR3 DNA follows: TGTGCCAGCAGTTCCCTTTCAGGGGGTAACGAGCAGTACTTC. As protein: CASSSLSGGNEQYF.

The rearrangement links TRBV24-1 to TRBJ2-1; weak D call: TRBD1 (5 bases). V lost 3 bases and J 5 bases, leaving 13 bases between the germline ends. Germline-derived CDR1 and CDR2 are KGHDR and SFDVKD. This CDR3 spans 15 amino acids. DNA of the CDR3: TGTGCCACCAGTGATACCGGACACTTAAACAATGAGCAGTTCTTC. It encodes CATSDTGHLNNEQFF.

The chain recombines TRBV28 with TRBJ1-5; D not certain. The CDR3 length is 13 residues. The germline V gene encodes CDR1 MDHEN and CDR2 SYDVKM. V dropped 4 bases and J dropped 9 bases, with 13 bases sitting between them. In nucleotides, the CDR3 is TGTGCCAGCAGTTCCAGCCCCAGGCGGCCCCAGCATTTT. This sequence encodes CASSSSPRRPQHF.

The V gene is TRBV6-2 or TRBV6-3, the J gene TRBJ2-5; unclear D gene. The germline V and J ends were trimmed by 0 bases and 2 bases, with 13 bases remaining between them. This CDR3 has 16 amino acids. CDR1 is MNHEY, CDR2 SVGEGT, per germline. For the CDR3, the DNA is TGTGCCAGCAGTTACTCATTACGACAAATACAAGAGACCCAGTACTTC. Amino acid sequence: CASSYSLRQIQETQYF.

The CDR3 DNA reads as TGTGCCAGCAGGGAGGACAGGGGAATGTTTTACAGCAATCAGCCCCAGCATTTT. It is translated as CASREDRGMFYSNQPQHF. The chain couples TRBV28 to TRBJ1-5; 9 bases map to TRBD1. The CDR3 loop spans 18 amino acids. J gave up 1 base and V 6 bases, and 13 bases lay outside the gene matches. The germline V gene has CDR1 MDHEN and CDR2 SYDVKM. Based on the CDR3 plus reference TRBV28 and TRBJ1-5, the full variable domain is DVKVTQSSRYLVKRTGEKVFLECVQDMDHENMFWYRQDPGLGLRLIYFSYDVKMKEKGDIPEGYSVSREKKERFSLILESASTNQTSMYLCASREDRGMFYSNQPQHFGDGTRLSIL.

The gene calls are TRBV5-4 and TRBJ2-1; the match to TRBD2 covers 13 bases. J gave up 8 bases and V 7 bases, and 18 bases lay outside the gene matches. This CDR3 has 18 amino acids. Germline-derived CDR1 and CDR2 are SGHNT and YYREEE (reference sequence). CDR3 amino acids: CASRKGLAGLLGGDEQFF. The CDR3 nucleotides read TGTGCCAGCCGAAAGGGACTAGCGGGGCTCCTGGGTGGGGATGAGCAGTTCTTC.

CDR3 in DNA: TGTGCCAGCAGACAGGAACCGAACACTGAAGCTTTCTTT. It yields the protein CASRQEPNTEAFF. This rearrangement joins TRBV2 to TRBJ1-1; weak D call: TRBD1 (5 bases). The CDR3 spans 13 residues. Germline-derived CDR1 and CDR2 are SNHLY and FYNNEI. The germline V and J ends were trimmed by 6 bases and 1 base, with 9 bases remaining between them.

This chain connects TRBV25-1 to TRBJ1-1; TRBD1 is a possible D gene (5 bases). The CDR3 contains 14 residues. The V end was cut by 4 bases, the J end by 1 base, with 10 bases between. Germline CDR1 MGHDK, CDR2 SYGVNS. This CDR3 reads CASSVAGQNTEAFF. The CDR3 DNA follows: TGTGCCAGCAGTGTAGCAGGGCAGAACACTGAAGCTTTCTTT. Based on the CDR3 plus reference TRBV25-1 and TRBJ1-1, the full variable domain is EADIYQTPRYLVIGTGKKITLECSQTMGHDKMYWYQQDPGMELHLIHYSYGVNSTEKGDLSSESTVSRIRTEHFPLTLESARPSHTSQYLCASSVAGQNTEAFFGQGTRLTVV.

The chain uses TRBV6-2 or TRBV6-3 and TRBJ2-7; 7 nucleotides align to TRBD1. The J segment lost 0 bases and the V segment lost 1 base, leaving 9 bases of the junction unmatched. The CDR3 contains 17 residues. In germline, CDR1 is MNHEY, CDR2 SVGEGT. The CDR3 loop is CASSYLTGSLGSYEQYF. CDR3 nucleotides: TGTGCCAGCAGTTACTTGACAGGGAGTTTGGGCTCCTACGAGCAGTACTTC.

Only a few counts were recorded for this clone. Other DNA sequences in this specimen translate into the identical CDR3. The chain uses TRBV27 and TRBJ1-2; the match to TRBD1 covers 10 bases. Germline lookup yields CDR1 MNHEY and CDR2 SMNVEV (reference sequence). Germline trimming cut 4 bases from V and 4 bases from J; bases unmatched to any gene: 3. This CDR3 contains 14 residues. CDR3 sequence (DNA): TGTGCCAGCAGTTCGGACAGGGGGATCTATGGCTACACCTTC. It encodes CASSSDRGIYGYTF.

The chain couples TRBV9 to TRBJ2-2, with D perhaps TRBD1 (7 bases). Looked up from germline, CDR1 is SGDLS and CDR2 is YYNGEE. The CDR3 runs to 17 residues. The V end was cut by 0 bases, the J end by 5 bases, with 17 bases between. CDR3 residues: CASSVDLGAGGTGELFF. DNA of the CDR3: TGTGCCAGCAGCGTAGATCTTGGGGCAGGGGGGACCGGGGAGCTGTTTTTT.

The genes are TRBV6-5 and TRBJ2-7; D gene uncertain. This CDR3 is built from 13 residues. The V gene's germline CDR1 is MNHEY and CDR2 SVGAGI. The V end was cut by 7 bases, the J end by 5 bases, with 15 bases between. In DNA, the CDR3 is TGTGCCAGCACGCCGGGTAATTACGACGAGCAGTACTTC. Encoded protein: CASTPGNYDEQYF.

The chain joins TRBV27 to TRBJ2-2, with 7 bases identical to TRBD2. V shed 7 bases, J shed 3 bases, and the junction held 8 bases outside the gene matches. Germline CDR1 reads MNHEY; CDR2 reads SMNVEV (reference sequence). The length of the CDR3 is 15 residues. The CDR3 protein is CASNWGGVHTGELFF. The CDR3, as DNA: TGTGCCAGCAACTGGGGAGGGGTGCACACCGGGGAGCTGTTTTTT.

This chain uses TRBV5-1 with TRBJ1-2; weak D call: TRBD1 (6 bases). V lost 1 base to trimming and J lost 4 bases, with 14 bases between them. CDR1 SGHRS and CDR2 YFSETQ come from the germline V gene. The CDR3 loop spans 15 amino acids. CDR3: CASSLSAGAGYGYTF. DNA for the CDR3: TGCGCCAGCAGCTTGTCAGCAGGGGCAGGCTATGGCTACACCTTC.

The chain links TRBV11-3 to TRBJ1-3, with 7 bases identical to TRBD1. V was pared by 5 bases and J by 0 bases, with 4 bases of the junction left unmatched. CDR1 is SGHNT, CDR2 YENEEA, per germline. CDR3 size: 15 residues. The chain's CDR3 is CASSPGTASGNTIYF. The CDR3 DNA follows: TGTGCCAGCAGCCCTGGGACAGCCTCTGGAAACACCATATATTTT. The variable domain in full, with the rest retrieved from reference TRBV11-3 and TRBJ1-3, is EAGVVQSPRYKIIEKKQPVAFWCNPISGHNTLYWYLQNLGQGPELLIRYENEEAVDDSQLPKDRFSAERLKGVDSTLKIQPAELGDSAVYLCASSPGTASGNTIYFGEGSWLTVV.

The CDR3 is CAWSVRGTPREPQHF. Here the CDR3 DNA reads TGTGCCTGGAGTGTACGAGGGACTCCGAGGGAGCCCCAGCATTTT. V gene TRBV30 combines with J gene TRBJ1-5; D is perhaps TRBD1 (5 bases). Germline V lookup: CDR1 GTSNPN, CDR2 SVGIG (reference sequence). The V end lost 0 bases, the J end lost 8 bases, and 17 bases lay between the germline ends. CDR3 length equals 15 residues.

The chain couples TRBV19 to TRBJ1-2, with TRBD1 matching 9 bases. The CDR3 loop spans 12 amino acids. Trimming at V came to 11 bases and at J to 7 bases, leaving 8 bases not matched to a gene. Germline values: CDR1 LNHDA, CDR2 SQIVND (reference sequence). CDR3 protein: CAGYRGLGGYTF. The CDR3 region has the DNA TGTGCCGGTTACAGGGGGCTGGGTGGCTACACCTTC.